This T cell receptor beta chain comes out of a study of T cell repertoires in cytomegalovirus infection. Study-level information: Epitope selection comprised recently identified HLA-C-restricted CMV epitopes and well-studied HLA-B-restricted CMV epitopes. Through public TCR beta signatures, both CMV infection and matching HLA type were indicated. Whole-study findings and limits: People with CMV and the relevant HLA were identified by cumulative public TCR beta family frequency. HLA-C-restricted CMV clonotypes gave the most frequent clonotype in two of eight donors.

Trimming left V 0 bases short and J 6 bases short, with 11 bases between. The V gene's germline CDR1 is SGHTA and CDR2 FQGNSA. The CDR3 extends over 14 amino acids. TCRdb itself ran the reads through MiXCR, one entry per CDR3 protein. The data show 570,000 or so distinct CDR3 sequences, approximately 40% seen once. In the case of this clonotype: The antigen remains unidentified.

The receptor comes from a human donor in good health (CMV status not recorded). Some clones in this sample may be carry-over from other donors' samples. Material: cultured PBMCs, obtained from culture after CMV antigen stimulation. This rearrangement joins TRBV7-2 to TRBJ2-5; D not resolved. The CDR3 sequence is CASSLALGIKTQYF. CDR3 bases: TGTGCCAGCAGCTTAGCGCTAGGGATCAAGACCCAGTACTTC. Looking up the rest from reference TRBV7-2 and TRBJ2-5 gives the full variable domain: GAGVSQSPSNKVTEKGKDVELRCDPISGHTALYWYRQSLGQGLEFLIYFQGNSAPDKSGLPSDRFSAERTGGSVSTLTIQRTQQEDSAVYLCASSLALGIKTQYFGPGTRLLVL.